This TCR beta chain was recorded in a study of cytomegalovirus exposure and HLA in healthy donors. The repertoire was sequenced with immunoSEQ multiplex PCR; TCRdb's copy has only in-frame clones and lacks some. The table records 300,000 to 350,000 clones, roughly 86% of them present only once. Broader study findings: Most TCR sequences showed up rarely, but some public TCRs showed up in many donors. According to a subsequent analysis, TCR clusters identified in the first cohort showed a tendency to co-occur across the 100 to 150 validation repertoires.

Germline V gene data show CDR1 as PRHDT and CDR2 as FYEKMQ (reference sequence). This CDR3 spans 14 amino acids. In its sample, this clone was seen once. Its antigen is not known. A junction boundary mismatches the germline segment, possibly from a read error. Sample: PBMCs. The TCR sequence derives from a man younger than 40 in good health and CMV-seronegative. This chain links TRBV13 with TRBJ1-2, with 11 nucleotides matching TRBD1. In DNA form, the CDR3 reads TGTGCCAGCAGCCTAGGACAGGGGGCGCGGGGCTACACCTTC. It translates to CASSLGQGARGYTF. Full variable domain (outside the CDR3, taken from reference TRBV13 and TRBJ1-2): AAGVIQSPRHLIKEKRETATLKCYPIPRHDTVYWYQQGPGQDPQFLISFYEKMQSDKGSIPDRFSAQQFSDYHSELNMSSLELGDSALYFCASSLGQGARGYTFGSGTRLTVV.